This section outlines one T cell receptor (beta chain) sequence together with its context. The antigen remains undetermined. This entry belongs to a study of graft-versus-host responses after intestinal transplantation. Points from the study as a whole: Peak GvH clone levels in circulation were associated with early post-transplant HvG declines.

V lost 3 bases to trimming and J lost 2 bases, with 13 bases between them. The CDR3 is 15 residues long. CDR1 is MNHNS, CDR2 SASEGT, per germline. Some clones are missing from TCRdb's copy, which holds only in-frame ones; the method was immunoSEQ multiplex PCR. Of over 75,000 clones in the sample, roughly 88% were seen once. The input for sequencing was PBMCs, taken 255 days after intestinal transplant. This clonotype was sampled from a human patient who received an intestinal transplant, so some T cells may come from the graft donor. V and J are TRBV6-1 and TRBJ2-5; D unresolved. CDR3 in DNA: TGTGCCAGCAGTGACTGGATGGCGGCACAAGAGACCCAGTACTTC. It encodes CASSDWMAAQETQYF.